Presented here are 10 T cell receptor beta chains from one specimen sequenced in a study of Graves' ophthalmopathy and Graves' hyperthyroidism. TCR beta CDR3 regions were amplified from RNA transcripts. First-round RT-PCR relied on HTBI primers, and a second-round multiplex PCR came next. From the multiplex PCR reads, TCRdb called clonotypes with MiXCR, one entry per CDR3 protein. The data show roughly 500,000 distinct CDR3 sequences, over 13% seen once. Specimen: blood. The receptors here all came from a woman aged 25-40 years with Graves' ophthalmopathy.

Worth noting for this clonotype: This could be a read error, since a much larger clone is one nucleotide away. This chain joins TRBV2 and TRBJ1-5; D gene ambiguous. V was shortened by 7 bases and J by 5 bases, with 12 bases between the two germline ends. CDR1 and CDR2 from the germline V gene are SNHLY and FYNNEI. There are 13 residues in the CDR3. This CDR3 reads CASMEAIDQPQHF. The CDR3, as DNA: TGTGCCAGCATGGAGGCCATCGATCAGCCCCAGCATTTT.

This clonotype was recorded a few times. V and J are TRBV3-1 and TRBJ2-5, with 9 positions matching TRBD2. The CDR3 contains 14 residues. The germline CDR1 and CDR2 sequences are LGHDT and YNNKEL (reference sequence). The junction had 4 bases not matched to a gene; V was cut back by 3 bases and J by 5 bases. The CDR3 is CASSHAGGSETQYF. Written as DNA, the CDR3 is TGTGCCAGCAGCCATGCGGGAGGGTCGGAGACCCAGTACTTC.

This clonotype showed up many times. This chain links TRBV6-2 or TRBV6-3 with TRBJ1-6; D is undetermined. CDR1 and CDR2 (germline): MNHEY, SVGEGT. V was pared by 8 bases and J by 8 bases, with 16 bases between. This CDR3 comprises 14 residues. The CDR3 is CASCSGRGDSPLHF. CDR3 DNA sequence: TGTGCCAGCTGTTCCGGACGTGGGGATTCACCCCTCCACTTT.

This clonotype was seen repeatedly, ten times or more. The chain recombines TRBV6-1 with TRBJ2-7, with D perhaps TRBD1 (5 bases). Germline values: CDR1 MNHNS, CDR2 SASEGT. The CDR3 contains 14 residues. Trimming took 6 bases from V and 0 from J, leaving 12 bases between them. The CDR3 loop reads CASRTAGISYEQYF. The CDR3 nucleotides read TGTGCCAGCAGGACAGCTGGGATCTCCTACGAGCAGTACTTC.

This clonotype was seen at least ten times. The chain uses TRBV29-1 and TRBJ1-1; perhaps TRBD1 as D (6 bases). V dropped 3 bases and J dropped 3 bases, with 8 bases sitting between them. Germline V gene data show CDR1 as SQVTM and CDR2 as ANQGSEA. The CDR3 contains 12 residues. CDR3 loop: CSVDQGHTEAFF. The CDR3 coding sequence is TGCAGCGTTGACCAGGGGCACACTGAAGCTTTCTTT.

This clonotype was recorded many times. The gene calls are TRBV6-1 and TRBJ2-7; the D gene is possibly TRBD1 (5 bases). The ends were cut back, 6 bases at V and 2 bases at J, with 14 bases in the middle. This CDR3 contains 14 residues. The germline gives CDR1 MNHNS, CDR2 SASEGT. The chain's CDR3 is CASRPPWGPYEQYF. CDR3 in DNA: TGTGCCAGCAGACCACCCTGGGGCCCCTACGAGCAGTACTTC.

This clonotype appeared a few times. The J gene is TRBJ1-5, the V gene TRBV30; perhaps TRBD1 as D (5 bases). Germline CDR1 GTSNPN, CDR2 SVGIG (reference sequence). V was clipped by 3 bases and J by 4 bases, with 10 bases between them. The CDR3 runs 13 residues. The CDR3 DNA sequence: TGTGCCTGGAGCCAGGGTAAGAATCAGCCCCAGCATTTT. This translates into CAWSQGKNQPQHF.

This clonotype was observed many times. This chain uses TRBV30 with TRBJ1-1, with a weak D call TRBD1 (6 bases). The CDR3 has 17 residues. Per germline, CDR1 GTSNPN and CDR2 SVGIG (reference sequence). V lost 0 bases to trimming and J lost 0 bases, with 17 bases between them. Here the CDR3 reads CAWSVSRTVTMNTEAFF. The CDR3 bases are TGTGCCTGGAGTGTAAGCAGGACAGTAACAATGAACACTGAAGCTTTCTTT.

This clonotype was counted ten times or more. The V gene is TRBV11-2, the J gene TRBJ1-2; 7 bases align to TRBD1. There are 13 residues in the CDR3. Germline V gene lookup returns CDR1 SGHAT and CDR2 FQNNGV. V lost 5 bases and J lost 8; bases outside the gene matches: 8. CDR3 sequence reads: CASSHPGQIGYTF. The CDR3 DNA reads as TGTGCCAGCAGCCATCCGGGACAGATAGGCTACACCTTC. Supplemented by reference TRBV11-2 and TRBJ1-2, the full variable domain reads EAGVAQSPRYKIIEKRQSVAFWCNPISGHATLYWYQQILGQGPKLLIQFQNNGVVDDSQLPKDRFSAERLKGVDSTLKIQPAKLEDSAVYLCASSHPGQIGYTFGSGTRLTVV.

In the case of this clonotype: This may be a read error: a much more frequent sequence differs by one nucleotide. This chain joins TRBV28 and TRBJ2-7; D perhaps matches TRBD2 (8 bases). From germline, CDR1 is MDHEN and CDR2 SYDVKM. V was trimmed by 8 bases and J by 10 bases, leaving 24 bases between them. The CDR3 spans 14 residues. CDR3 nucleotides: TGTGCCAGCTGGTCGACAGGGACGGGGGGGGATCAGTACTTC. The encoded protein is CASWSTGTGGDQYF.